This is a list of T cell receptor beta chains from one sample in a study of cytotoxic CD8 clonotypes in ibrutinib-treated CLL. Measured with immunoSEQ multiplex PCR; TCRdb has only the in-frame clones, and not every one. The sample yields 250,000 to 350,000 clones, approximately 76% seen once. Here the sequenced sample was PBMCs, taken at disease progression, from a patient treated with ibrutinib. The receptors derive from a human donor with chronic lymphocytic leukemia. Both conserved end residues are part of each CDR3. A D gene is named only where the DNA matches it firmly. Clone size is given for some rows only: seen once, a few or many times, or a class if the clone is expanded.

clone_size j_call d_call v_call cdr3_length cdr3_aa cdr3_nt
once TRBJ1-5 NA TRBV7-3 13 CASSLGGVQPQHF TGTGCCAGCAGCTTAGGAGGGGTTCAGCCCCAGCATTTT
NA TRBJ1-6 NA TRBV21-1 17 CASSCPRGSSYNSPLHF TGTGCCAGCAGCTGCCCCAGGGGAAGCTCCTATAATTCACCCCTCCACTTT
NA TRBJ2-1 NA TRBV21-1 17 CASSKEGVRGLDNEQFF TGTGCCAGCAGCAAAGAAGGTGTCAGGGGGCTCGACAATGAGCAGTTCTTC
NA TRBJ2-1 NA TRBV9 13 CASSPRLVGEQFF TGTGCCAGCAGCCCCCGACTAGTAGGTGAGCAGTTCTTC
NA TRBJ1-2 NA TRBV20-1 11 CSARREYGYTF TGCAGTGCCCGACGGGAATATGGCTACACCTTC
NA TRBJ2-5 NA TRBV2 13 CASNLDGQETQYF TGTGCCAGCAATTTGGACGGCCAAGAGACCCAGTACTTC
NA TRBJ2-5 NA TRBV5-1 14 CASSGGRSQETQYF TGCGCCAGCAGCGGAGGACGGAGCCAAGAGACCCAGTACTTC
once TRBJ2-3 NA TRBV11-2 15 CASSFDLGRTDTQYF TGTGCCAGCAGCTTCGATCTTGGGAGAACAGATACGCAGTATTTT
NA TRBJ1-6 NA TRBV14 13 CASSLFTSSPLHF TGTGCCAGCAGCCTCTTTACTAGTTCACCCCTCCACTTT
NA TRBJ1-1 NA TRBV6-6 12 CASSYSDAEAFF TGTGCCAGCAGTTACTCGGACGCTGAAGCTTTCTTT
NA TRBJ2-7 NA TRBV6-6 11 CASSYSVGKYF TGTGCCAGCAGTTACTCGGTGGGGAAGTACTTC
NA TRBJ2-4 NA TRBV25-1 15 CASRGVGYKGDIQYF TGTGCCAGCAGGGGAGTGGGGTACAAGGGGGACATTCAGTACTTC
NA TRBJ2-2 NA TRBV10-2 13 CASSERSTGELFF TGCGCCAGCAGTGAGCGGAGTACCGGGGAGCTGTTTTTT
NA TRBJ2-7 NA TRBV6-6 13 CASEAGGHYEQYF TGTGCCAGCGAGGCGGGTGGCCACTACGAGCAGTACTTC
NA TRBJ2-1 TRBD2 TRBV4-1 15 CASSPGRASGRQRFF TGCGCCAGCAGCCCAGGGAGGGCTAGCGGGAGACAGAGGTTCTTC
NA TRBJ2-1 TRBD2 TRBV29-1 14 CSVASGSPRNEQFF TGCAGCGTCGCCAGCGGGAGCCCGCGCAATGAGCAGTTCTTC
NA TRBJ2-7 TRBD2 TRBV10-3 18 CAISEGLAGGKLSYEQYF TGTGCCATCAGTGAGGGACTAGCGGGAGGGAAACTCTCCTACGAGCAGTACTTC
NA TRBJ1-2 NA TRBV4-1 19 CASSQESVLWGAANYGYTF TGCGCCAGCAGCCAAGAGAGTGTCCTTTGGGGGGCAGCTAACTATGGCTACACCTTC
NA TRBJ2-5 NA TRBV7-6 13 CASSQGLQETQYF TGTGCCAGCAGCCAGGGGCTACAAGAGACCCAGTACTTC
NA TRBJ2-5 NA TRBV19 12 CASSPSKETQYF TGTGCCAGTAGTCCTTCGAAGGAGACCCAGTACTTC
few TRBJ1-2 NA TRBV14 17 CASSQVRPTDRNYGYTF TGTGCCAGCAGCCAAGTAAGGCCCACTGACAGGAACTATGGCTACACCTTC
NA TRBJ2-7 NA TRBV4-1 14 CASSQDRVGHEQYF TGCGCCAGCAGCCAAGACAGAGTGGGCCACGAGCAGTACTTC
NA TRBJ2-1 TRBD2 TRBV7-8 13 CASSSGSAGGEFF TGTGCCAGCAGCTCCGGTTCAGCGGGAGGGGAGTTCTTC
NA TRBJ2-7 NA TRBV27 13 CASSPQPRDSRYF TGTGCCAGCAGTCCGCAACCGCGGGACAGTAGGTACTTC
NA TRBJ2-3 NA TRBV5-1 15 CASSLRAGSTDTQYF TGCGCCAGCAGCTTGAGGGCAGGGAGCACAGATACGCAGTATTTT
few TRBJ2-1 NA TRBV9 12 CASSVGRNEQFF TGTGCCAGCAGCGTAGGGAGAAATGAGCAGTTCTTC
NA TRBJ2-6 NA TRBV6-5 14 CASSESSGANVLTF TGTGCCAGCAGTGAGTCCTCTGGGGCCAACGTCCTGACTTTC
NA TRBJ2-7 NA TRBV6-5 12 CASSSRTYEQYF TGTGCCAGCAGTTCCCGTACCTACGAGCAGTACTTC
NA TRBJ2-5 TRBD2 TRBV5-1 13 CASIGREKETQYF TGCGCCAGCATAGGGCGGGAGAAAGAGACCCAGTACTTC
NA TRBJ1-2 TRBD1 TRBV5-1 14 CASSAQTGEGSYTF TGCGCCAGCAGCGCTCAGACAGGGGAAGGGAGCTACACCTTC
NA TRBJ1-6 NA TRBV25-1 15 CASSEFGDGNSPLHF TGTGCCAGCAGTGAATTCGGGGACGGAAATTCACCCCTCCACTTT
NA TRBJ2-7 TRBD1 TRBV19 16 CASSLSGPGGLNEQYF TGTGCCAGTAGTCTTTCTGGACCAGGGGGCCTAAACGAGCAGTACTTC
NA TRBJ2-2 NA TRBV29-1 13 CSVEHKRTGELFF TGCAGCGTTGAACACAAACGGACCGGGGAGCTGTTTTTT
NA TRBJ2-5 NA TRBV6-5 16 CASSYSGNGGQETQYF TGTGCCAGCAGTTACTCTGGGAATGGCGGGCAAGAGACCCAGTACTTC
NA TRBJ2-1 NA TRBV6-6 15 CASSPLALSYNEQFF TGTGCCAGCAGTCCACTAGCCCTGTCCTACAATGAGCAGTTCTTC
NA TRBJ1-2 NA TRBV4-1 13 CASSQVSLQGYTF TGCGCCAGCAGCCAAGTAAGCCTACAAGGCTACACCTTC
NA TRBJ1-4 NA TRBV5-6 13 CASSSVTNEKLFF TGTGCCAGCAGCTCCGTAACTAATGAAAAACTGTTTTTT
few TRBJ2-3 NA TRBV10-3 14 CAITSPDRSDTQYF TGTGCCATCACCTCCCCCGACAGATCAGATACGCAGTATTTT
few TRBJ1-5 NA TRBV4-1 13 CASSQDAYQPQHF TGCGCCAGCAGCCAAGATGCATATCAGCCCCAGCATTTT
NA TRBJ2-1 NA TRBV11-3 15 CASSLGGVSYNEQFF TGTGCCAGCAGCTTAGGGGGGGTCTCCTACAATGAGCAGTTCTTC
NA TRBJ2-5 TRBD1 TRBV9 16 CASSGSGTGSGETQYF TGTGCCAGCAGCGGCTCCGGGACAGGGTCAGGAGAGACCCAGTACTTC
NA TRBJ2-1 TRBD2 TRBV6-6 15 CASSYSGLALNEQFF TGTGCCAGCAGTTACTCCGGACTAGCACTCAATGAGCAGTTCTTC
NA TRBJ2-6 NA TRBV10-2 13 CASWELGANVLTF TGCGCCAGCTGGGAACTTGGGGCCAACGTCCTGACTTTC
NA TRBJ2-2 TRBD2 TRBV7-9 16 CALQQLAGGKAGELFF TGCGCCTTACAGCAACTAGCGGGGGGCAAGGCCGGGGAGCTGTTTTTT
once TRBJ2-7 NA TRBV6-5 15 CASSYSGDWGYEQYF TGTGCCAGCAGTTATTCAGGTGACTGGGGCTACGAGCAGTACTTC
few TRBJ1-1 NA TRBV29-1 13 CSVTIRAYTEAFF TGCAGCGTTACCATACGGGCCTACACTGAAGCTTTCTTT
NA TRBJ2-7 TRBD2 TRBV4-3 18 CASSQGFLAGGSSYEQYF TGCGCCAGCAGCCAAGGTTTTCTAGCGGGCGGAAGCTCCTACGAGCAGTACTTC
NA TRBJ2-7 TRBD1 TRBV7-9 16 CASSPRGRTGTYEQYF TGTGCCAGCAGCCCGAGGGGGAGGACAGGGACCTACGAGCAGTACTTC
NA TRBJ2-3 NA TRBV7-6 16 CASSLAIWHMGLTQYF TGTGCCAGCAGCTTAGCGATCTGGCACATGGGGTTGACGCAGTATTTT
NA TRBJ2-3 TRBD2 TRBV7-8 14 CASSFRTSRDTQYF TGTGCCAGCAGCTTCCGGACTAGCCGAGATACGCAGTATTTT
few TRBJ2-1 NA TRBV28 12 CASSGPYNEQFF TGTGCCAGCAGTGGACCCTACAATGAGCAGTTCTTC
once TRBJ2-7 TRBD1 TRBV2 15 CASSGPHRGPYEQYF TGTGCCAGCAGCGGACCGCACAGGGGACCCTACGAGCAGTACTTC
NA TRBJ2-7 NA TRBV5-1 15 CASSSQVGSSYEQYF TGCGCCAGCAGCTCCCAGGTGGGGAGCTCCTACGAGCAGTACTTC
NA TRBJ1-5 NA TRBV28 14 CASSRAGVNQPQHF TGTGCCAGCAGTCGTGCAGGGGTTAATCAGCCCCAGCATTTT
NA TRBJ1-2 NA TRBV6-6 11 CASQVDYGYTF TGTGCCAGCCAAGTAGACTATGGCTACACCTTC